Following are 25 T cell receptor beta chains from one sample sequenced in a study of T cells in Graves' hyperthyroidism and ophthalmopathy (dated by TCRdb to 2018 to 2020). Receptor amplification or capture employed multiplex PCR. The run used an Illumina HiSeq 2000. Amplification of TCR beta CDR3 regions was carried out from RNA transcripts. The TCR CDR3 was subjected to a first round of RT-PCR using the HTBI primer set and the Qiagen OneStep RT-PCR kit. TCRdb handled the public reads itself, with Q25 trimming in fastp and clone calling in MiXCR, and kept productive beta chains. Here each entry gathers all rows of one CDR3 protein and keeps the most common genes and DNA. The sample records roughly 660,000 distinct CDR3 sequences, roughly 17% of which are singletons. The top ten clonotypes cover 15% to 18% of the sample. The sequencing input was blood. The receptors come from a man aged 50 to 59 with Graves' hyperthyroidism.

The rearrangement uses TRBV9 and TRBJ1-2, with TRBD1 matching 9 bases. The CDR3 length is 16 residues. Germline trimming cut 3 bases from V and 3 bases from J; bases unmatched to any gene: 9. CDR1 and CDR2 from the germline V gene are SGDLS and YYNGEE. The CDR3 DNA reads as TGTGCCAGCAGCGGACGTCCCGGGACAGGGTACTATGGCTACACCTTC. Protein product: CASSGRPGTGYYGYTF.

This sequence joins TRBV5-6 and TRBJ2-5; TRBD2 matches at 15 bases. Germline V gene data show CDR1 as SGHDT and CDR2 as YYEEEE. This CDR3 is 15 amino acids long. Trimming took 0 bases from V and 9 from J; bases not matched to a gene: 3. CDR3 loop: CASSLGTSGRGSQYF. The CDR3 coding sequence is TGTGCCAGCAGCTTGGGGACTAGCGGGAGGGGGTCCCAGTACTTC.

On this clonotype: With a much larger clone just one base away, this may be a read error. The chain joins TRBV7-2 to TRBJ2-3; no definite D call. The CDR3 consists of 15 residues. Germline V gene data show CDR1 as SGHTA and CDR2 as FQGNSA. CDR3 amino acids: CASNLARSPWNTQYF. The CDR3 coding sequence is TGTGCCAGCAACTTAGCCAGGAGCCCTTGGAATACGCAGTATTTT.

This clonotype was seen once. CDR3 region: CASSLGQPGQETQYF. DNA for the CDR3: TGTGCCAGCAGCTTAGGACAACCGGGGCAAGAGACCCAGTACTTC. The V call is TRBV7-2, the J call TRBJ2-5; D might be TRBD2 (5 bases). CDR3 length: 15 residues. CDR1 and CDR2 (germline): SGHTA, FQGNSA. The V end lost 1 base, the J end lost 2 bases, and 11 bases lay between the germline ends.

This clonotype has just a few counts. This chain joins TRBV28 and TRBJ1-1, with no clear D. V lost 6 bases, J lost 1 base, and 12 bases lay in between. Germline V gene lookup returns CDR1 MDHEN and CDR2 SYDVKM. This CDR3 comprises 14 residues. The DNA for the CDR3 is TGTGCCAGCAGCCCGAGCTGGGGGAACACTGAAGCTTTCTTT. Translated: CASSPSWGNTEAFF.

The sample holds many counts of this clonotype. CDR3 sequence (DNA): TGTGCCAGCATCCTAGTGGGGGGATCCCCCTACGAGCAGTACTTC. This translates into CASILVGGSPYEQYF. The J gene is TRBJ2-7, the V gene TRBV2; possibly TRBD2 for D (6 bases). The V gene lost 7 bases and the J gene lost 2 bases, with 18 bases spanning the gap. CDR1 and CDR2 from the germline V gene are SNHLY and FYNNEI. The CDR3 loop spans 15 amino acids.

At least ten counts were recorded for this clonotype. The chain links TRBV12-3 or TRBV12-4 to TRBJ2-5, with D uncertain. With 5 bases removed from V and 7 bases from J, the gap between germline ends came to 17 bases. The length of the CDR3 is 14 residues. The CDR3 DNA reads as TGTGCCAGCAGTGAGCAGGCACGGCGAGGGACCCAGTACTTC. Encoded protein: CASSEQARRGTQYF.

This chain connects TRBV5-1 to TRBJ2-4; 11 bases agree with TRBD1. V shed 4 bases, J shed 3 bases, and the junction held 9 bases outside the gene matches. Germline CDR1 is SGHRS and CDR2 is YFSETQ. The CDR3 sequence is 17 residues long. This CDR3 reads CASSIAGDRGSKNIQYF. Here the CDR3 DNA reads TGCGCCAGCAGCATAGCCGGGGACAGGGGGAGCAAAAACATTCAGTACTTC.

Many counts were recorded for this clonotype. CDR3: CASSVGLAGYEQYF. The CDR3 nucleotides are TGTGCCAGCAGCGTCGGACTAGCGGGTTACGAGCAGTACTTC. V and J are TRBV7-2 and TRBJ2-7, with 11 bases fitting TRBD2. The CDR3 totals 14 residues. V lost 5 bases to trimming and J lost 4 bases; unmatched junction nucleotides: 4. Germline CDR1 SGHTA, CDR2 FQGNSA. Combining the CDR3 with reference TRBV7-2 and TRBJ2-7 gives the whole variable domain GAGVSQSPSNKVTEKGKDVELRCDPISGHTALYWYRQSLGQGLEFLIYFQGNSAPDKSGLPSDRFSAERTGGSVSTLTIQRTQQEDSAVYLCASSVGLAGYEQYFGPGTRLTVT.

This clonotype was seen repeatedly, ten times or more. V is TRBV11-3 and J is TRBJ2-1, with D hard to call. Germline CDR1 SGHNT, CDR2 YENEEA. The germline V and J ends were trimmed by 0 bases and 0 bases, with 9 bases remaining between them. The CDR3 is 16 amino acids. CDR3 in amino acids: CASSLDPASSYNEQFF. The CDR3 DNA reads TGTGCCAGCAGCTTAGATCCGGCGAGCTCCTACAATGAGCAGTTCTTC.

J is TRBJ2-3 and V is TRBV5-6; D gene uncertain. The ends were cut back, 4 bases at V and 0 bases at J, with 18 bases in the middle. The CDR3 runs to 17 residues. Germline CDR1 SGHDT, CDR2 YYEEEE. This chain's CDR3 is CASSRRVVPTSTDTQYF. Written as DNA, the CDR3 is TGTGCCAGCAGCCGCCGGGTCGTACCTACTAGCACAGATACGCAGTATTTT.

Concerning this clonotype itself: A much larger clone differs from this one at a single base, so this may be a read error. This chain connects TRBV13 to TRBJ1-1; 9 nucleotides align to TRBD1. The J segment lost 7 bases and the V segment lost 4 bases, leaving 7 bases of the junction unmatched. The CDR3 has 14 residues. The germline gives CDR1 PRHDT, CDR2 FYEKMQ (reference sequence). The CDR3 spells CASSSHRGLHEAFF. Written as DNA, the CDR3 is TGTGCCAGCAGCTCGCACAGGGGGCTGCATGAAGCTTTCTTT.

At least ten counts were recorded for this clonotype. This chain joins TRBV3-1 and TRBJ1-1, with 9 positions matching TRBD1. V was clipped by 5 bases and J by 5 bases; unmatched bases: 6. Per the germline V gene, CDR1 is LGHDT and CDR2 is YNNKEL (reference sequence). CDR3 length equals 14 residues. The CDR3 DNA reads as TGTGCCAGCAGCAGGAACAGGGGGCGGACTGAAGCTTTCTTT. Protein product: CASSRNRGRTEAFF.

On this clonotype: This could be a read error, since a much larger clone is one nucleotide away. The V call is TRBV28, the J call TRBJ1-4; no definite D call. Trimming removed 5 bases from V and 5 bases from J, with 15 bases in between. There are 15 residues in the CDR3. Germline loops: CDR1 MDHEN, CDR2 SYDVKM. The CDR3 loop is CASSPAPRVNEKLFF. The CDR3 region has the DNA TGTGCCAGCAGTCCCGCACCGAGGGTCAATGAAAAACTGTTTTTT. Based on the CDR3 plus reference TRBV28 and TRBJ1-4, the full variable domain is DVKVTQSSRYLVKRTGEKVFLECVQDMDHENMFWYRQDPGLGLRLIYFSYDVKMKEKGDIPEGYSVSREKKERFSLILESASTNQTSMYLCASSPAPRVNEKLFFGSGTQLSVL.

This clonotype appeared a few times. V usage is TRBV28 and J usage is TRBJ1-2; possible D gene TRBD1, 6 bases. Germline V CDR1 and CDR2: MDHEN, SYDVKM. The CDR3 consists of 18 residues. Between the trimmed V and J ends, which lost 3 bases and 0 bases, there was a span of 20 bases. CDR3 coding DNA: TGTGCCAGCAGTTTGTTAGGGGGGGTTGGCAATACTAACTATGGCTACACCTTC. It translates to CASSLLGGVGNTNYGYTF.

In nucleotides, the CDR3 is TGCGCCAGCAGGGGCGGGGCTGATAACACCGGGGAGCTGTTTTTT. Translated: CASRGGADNTGELFF. The chain couples TRBV5-1 to TRBJ2-2; a weak D match, TRBD2 (6 bases). V lost 5 bases to trimming and J lost 2 bases, with 13 bases between them. There are 15 residues in the CDR3. In germline, CDR1 is SGHRS, CDR2 YFSETQ.

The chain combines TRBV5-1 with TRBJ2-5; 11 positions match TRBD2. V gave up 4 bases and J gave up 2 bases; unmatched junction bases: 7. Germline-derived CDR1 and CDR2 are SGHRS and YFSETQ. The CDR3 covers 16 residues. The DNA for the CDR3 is TGCGCCAGCAGCCCCACTGGGACTAGCGGACAAGAGACCCAGTACTTC. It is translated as CASSPTGTSGQETQYF.

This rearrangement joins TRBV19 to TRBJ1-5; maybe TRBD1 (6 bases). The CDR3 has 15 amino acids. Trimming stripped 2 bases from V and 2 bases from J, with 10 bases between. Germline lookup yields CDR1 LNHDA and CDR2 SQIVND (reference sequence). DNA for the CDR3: TGTGCCAGTAGTATACAGGGGAATGGCAATCAGCCCCAGCATTTT. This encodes CASSIQGNGNQPQHF.

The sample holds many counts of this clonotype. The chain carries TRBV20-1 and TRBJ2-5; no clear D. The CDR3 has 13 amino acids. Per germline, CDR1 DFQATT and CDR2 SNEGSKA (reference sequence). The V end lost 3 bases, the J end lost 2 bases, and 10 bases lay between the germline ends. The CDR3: CSARGTAQETQYF. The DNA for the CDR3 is TGCAGTGCTAGGGGTACAGCTCAAGAGACCCAGTACTTC.

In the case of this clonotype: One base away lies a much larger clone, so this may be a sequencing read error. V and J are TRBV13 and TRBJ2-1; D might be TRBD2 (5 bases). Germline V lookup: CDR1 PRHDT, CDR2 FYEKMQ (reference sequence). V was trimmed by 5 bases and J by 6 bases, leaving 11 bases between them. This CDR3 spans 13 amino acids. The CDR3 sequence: CASSPRRTNEQFF. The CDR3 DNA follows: TGTGCCAGCAGCCCTCGGAGGACCAATGAGCAGTTCTTC.

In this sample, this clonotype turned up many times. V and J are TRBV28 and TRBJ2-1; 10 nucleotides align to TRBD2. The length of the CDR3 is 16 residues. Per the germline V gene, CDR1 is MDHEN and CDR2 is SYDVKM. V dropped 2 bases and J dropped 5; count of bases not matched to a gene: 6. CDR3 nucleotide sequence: TGTGCCAGCAGTTTACCCGCTAGCGGGAGCCACAATGAGCAGTTCTTC. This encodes CASSLPASGSHNEQFF.

For the CDR3, the DNA is TGCAGCGTTCGTCGAGCTAACTATGGCTACACCTTC. Protein: CSVRRANYGYTF. This chain uses TRBV29-1 with TRBJ1-2; D gene ambiguous. This CDR3 is 12 amino acids long. The V and J ends lost 5 bases and 0 bases respectively, with 7 bases between them. Per germline, CDR1 SQVTM and CDR2 ANQGSEA.

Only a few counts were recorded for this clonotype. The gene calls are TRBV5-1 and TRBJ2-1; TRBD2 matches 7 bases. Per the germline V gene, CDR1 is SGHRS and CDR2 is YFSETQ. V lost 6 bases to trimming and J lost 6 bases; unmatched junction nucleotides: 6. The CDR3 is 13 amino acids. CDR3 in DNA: TGCGCCAGCACGGCTAGCGGCCGCAATGAGCAGTTCTTC. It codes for CASTASGRNEQFF.

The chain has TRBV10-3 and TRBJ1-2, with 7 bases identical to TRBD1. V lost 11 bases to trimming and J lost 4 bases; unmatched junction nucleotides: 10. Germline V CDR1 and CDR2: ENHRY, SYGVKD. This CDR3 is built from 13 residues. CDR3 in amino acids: CAVGSDRAYGYTF. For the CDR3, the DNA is TGTGCCGTAGGTTCAGACAGGGCCTATGGCTACACCTTC.

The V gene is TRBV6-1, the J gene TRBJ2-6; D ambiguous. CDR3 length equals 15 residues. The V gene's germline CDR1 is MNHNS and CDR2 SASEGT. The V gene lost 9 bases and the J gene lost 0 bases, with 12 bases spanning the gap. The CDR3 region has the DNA TGTGCCAGTACGCCGAACCACTCTGGGGCCAACGTCCTGACTTTC. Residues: CASTPNHSGANVLTF.